Included here is one TCR beta chain sequence, with context. Its antigen is currently unknown. A far larger clone is off by one base, so a read error is likely. This specimen includes other DNA sequences encoding the same CDR3. The data were obtained in a study of shared clonotypes between healthy human individuals. General study points: The genetic and exposure-history diversity represented was limited by few donors. The authors expected sequencing depth to affect clonotype sharing among donors.

The method was immunoSEQ multiplex PCR; TCRdb's version includes in-frame clones alone and lacks a portion of them. The sample lists some 1 million clones; about 80% were seen once. There are 14 residues in the CDR3. Trimming shortened V by 1 base and J by 0 bases, and 3 bases separated the two germline ends. Germline CDR1 is SGHTA and CDR2 is FQGNSA. The receptor was isolated from a young man in good health. The chain carries TRBV7-2 and TRBJ1-4; D ambiguous. The sequenced sample was memory CD4+ T cells sorted from blood. The subset: CD45RA-negative fraction. CDR3 amino acids: CASSLGATNEKLFF. CDR3 DNA: TGTGCCAGCAGCTTAGGAGCAACTAATGAAAAACTGTTTTTT.